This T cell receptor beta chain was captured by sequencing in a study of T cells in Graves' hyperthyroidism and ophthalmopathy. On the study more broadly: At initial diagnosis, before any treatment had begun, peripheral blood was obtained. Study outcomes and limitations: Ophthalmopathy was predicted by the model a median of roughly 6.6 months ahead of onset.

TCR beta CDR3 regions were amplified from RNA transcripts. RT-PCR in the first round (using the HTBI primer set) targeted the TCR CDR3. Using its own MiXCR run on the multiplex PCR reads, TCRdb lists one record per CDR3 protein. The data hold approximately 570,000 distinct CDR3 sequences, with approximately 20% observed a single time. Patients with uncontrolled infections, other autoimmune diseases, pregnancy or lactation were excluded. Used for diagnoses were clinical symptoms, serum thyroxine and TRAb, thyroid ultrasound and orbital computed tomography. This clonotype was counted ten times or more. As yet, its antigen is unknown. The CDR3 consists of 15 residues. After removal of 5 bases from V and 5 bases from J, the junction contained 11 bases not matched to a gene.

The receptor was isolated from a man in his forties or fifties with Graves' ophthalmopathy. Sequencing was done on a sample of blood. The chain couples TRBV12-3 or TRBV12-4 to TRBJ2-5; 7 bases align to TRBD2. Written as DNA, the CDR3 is TGTGCCAGCAGTCTACACCGGGAGCGGGGCGAGACCCAGTACTTC. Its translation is CASSLHRERGETQYF.